This T cell receptor (beta chain) was sequenced during a study of stem cell transplantation in POMP-related autoinflammatory disease (dated by TCRdb to the early 2020s). Regarding the study in general: It was hypothesized that MHC class I-dependent CD8+ T-cell differentiation and positive selection are impaired by defective thymoproteasomes, resulting in skewing of the TRB repertoire. The effect of POMP deficiency on T-cell receptor beta repertoire diversity and CDR3 characteristics was assessed using high-throughput TRB sequencing. Before transplant, patients showed CD4+ naive T-cell skewing, low CD8+ T-cell proportions, and reduced T-cell cytokine secretion. Here is what the overall study found, with its caveats: A trend toward lower TRB diversity and higher clonality was observed in PRAID patients across all analyzed T-cell subsets. PRAID patients showed a restricted number of unique TRB V-J gene pairings. Statistical significance for the trend toward lower diversity and increased clonality in PRAID patients was reached only for regulatory T cells.

With respect to this clone: No antigen is known for it. Base qualities are not recorded, but no much larger clone differs from it by a single base.

The time point label on this specimen signifies: before hematopoietic stem cell transplant. PRAID was a condition in which autoinflammation came alongside prominent immunodeficiency. Before TRB sequencing, T-cell subsets (conventional T cells, CD8+ T cells, regulatory T cells, T follicular helper cells) were sorted. Its CDR3 holds 13 amino acids, cysteine through phenylalanine. Only the CDR3 DNA is retained, 39 bases long and in frame from the first base. According to the germline V gene (reference sequence), CDR1 reads MNHNY and CDR2 reads SVGAGI. The V and J ends are trimmed by 0 bases and 8 bases, leaving 10 bases between them. The library relied on the immunoSEQ multiplex PCR assay. In the source study's methods: Repertoire diversity was quantified with Shannon entropy, accounting for clonal size distribution. The Gini-Simpson index (Simpson_1-D) was used to measure inequality in clonotype distribution. This immuneACCESS table, as held by TCRdb, lists in-frame sequences with V and J called but not all clones. Of the missing ones, under half trace to an unresolved V gene in checked studies; the others have no known cause. V, J and clone size derive from that table, while D and trimming were established from the DNA sequence. This sample is represented by over 25,000 clones; 80% to 90% of them were singletons. The ten largest clones represent 0.7% to 0.9% of the sample.

The sequence came from a human donor with POMP-related autoinflammation and immune dysregulation (PRAID). The rearranged chain carries TRBV6-6 and TRBJ1-2; there is no confident call for the D gene. The specimen was CD4+ T cells from PBMCs, collected before stem cell transplantation. The nucleotide sequence is given as TGTGCCAGCAGTTACTCCCACGCGAGCGGCTACACCTTC. Its coded protein is CASSYSHASGYTF.